This T cell receptor beta chain derives from a study of technical replicates of blood from several donors. The trim removed 4 bases at V and 3 bases at J, leaving 5 bases unmatched. The CDR3 has 15 amino acids. From germline, CDR1 is SGHVS and CDR2 FQNEAQ. Libraries were prepared by immunoSEQ multiplex PCR; TCRdb keeps only in-frame clonotypes and omits some of them. Among 60,000 to 80,000 clones, roughly nine tenths were seen once, and the ten largest hold roughly 0.37%. This receptor was identified in a human donor in good health. The sample was T cells isolated from PBMCs. V is TRBV7-8 and J is TRBJ1-3; 8 bases are a match to TRBD1. In DNA form, the CDR3 reads TGTGCCAGCAGCTCTCAGGGACAGGTTGGAAACACCATATATTTT. As protein: CASSSQGQVGNTIYF.